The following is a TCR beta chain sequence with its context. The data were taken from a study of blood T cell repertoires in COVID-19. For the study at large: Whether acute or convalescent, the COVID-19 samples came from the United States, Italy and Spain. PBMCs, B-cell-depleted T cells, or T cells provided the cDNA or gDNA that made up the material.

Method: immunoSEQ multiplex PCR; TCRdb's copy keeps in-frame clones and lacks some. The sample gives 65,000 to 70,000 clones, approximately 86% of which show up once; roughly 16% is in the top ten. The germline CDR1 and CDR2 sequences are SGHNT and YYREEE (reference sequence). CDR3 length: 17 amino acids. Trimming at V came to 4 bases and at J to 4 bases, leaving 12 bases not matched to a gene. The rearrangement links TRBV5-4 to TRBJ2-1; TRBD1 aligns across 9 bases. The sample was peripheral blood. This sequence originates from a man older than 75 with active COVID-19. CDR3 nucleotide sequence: TGTGCCAGCAGCAAGGGTGGTGGACAGGGGATATACAATGAGCAGTTCTTC. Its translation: CASSKGGGQGIYNEQFF.